The 16 T cell receptor beta chains below come from one sample, sequenced in a study of blood T cell repertoires in COVID-19. Produced via immunoSEQ multiplex PCR; TCRdb's table is partial and in-frame only. The sample holds 250,000 to 300,000 clones, 70% to 90% seen once. Sequencing was carried out using peripheral blood. Receptors originate from a woman aged 25 to 39 with COVID-19, enrolled during active disease.

The chain carries TRBV6-5 and TRBJ1-6; no definite D call. Germline assignment: CDR1 MNHEY and CDR2 SVGAGI. This CDR3 contains 14 residues. The V end was cut by 6 bases, the J end by 4 bases, with 10 bases between. The CDR3 protein is CASSPLVYNSPLHF. CDR3 nucleotides: TGTGCCAGCAGCCCATTAGTTTATAATTCACCCCTCCACTTT.

The V gene is TRBV6-5, the J gene TRBJ2-4, with 8 bases that match TRBD1. CDR1 is MNHEY, CDR2 SVGAGI, per germline. The CDR3 runs 15 residues. Germline trimming cut 0 bases from V and 6 bases from J; bases unmatched to any gene: 4. CDR3 sequence (DNA): TGTGCCAGCAGTTACTCTCTGACAGGGGTAAACATTCAGTACTTC. Its translation is CASSYSLTGVNIQYF.

The J gene is TRBJ1-4, the V gene TRBV7-9; D remains ambiguous. Trimming pared 5 bases from V and 8 bases from J, leaving 24 bases between. Looked up from germline, CDR1 is SEHNR and CDR2 is FQNEAQ (reference sequence). This CDR3 is built from 17 residues. CDR3 nucleotides: TGTGCCAGCAGCCCGCCTTGGGCGCGTGCAGAAAAGGAAAAACTGTTTTTT. As protein: CASSPPWARAEKEKLFF.

Here the CDR3 DNA reads TGTGCCAGTAGTCCCCACAGGGATTCCCAGCCCCAGCATTTT. Residues: CASSPHRDSQPQHF. V and J are TRBV19 and TRBJ1-5; D perhaps matches TRBD1 (6 bases). The CDR3 runs to 14 residues. The germline V and J ends were trimmed by 5 bases and 7 bases, with 15 bases remaining between them. Germline assignment: CDR1 LNHDA and CDR2 SQIVND (reference sequence). Based on the CDR3 plus reference TRBV19 and TRBJ1-5, the full variable domain is DGGITQSPKYLFRKEGQNVTLSCEQNLNHDAMYWYRQDPGQGLRLIYYSQIVNDFQKGDIAEGYSVSREKKESFPLTVTSAQKNPTAFYLCASSPHRDSQPQHFGDGTRLSIL.

The J gene is TRBJ1-1, the V gene TRBV5-1; 9 nucleotides align to TRBD1. V shed 7 bases, J shed 0 bases, and the junction held 10 bases outside the gene matches. Per germline, CDR1 SGHRS and CDR2 YFSETQ. CDR3 length equals 16 residues. DNA of the CDR3: TGCGCCAGCTCCCTCGGACAGGGGAACATGAACACTGAAGCTTTCTTT. Translated, it gives CASSLGQGNMNTEAFF.

This chain connects TRBV5-1 to TRBJ2-1; 8 nucleotides agree with TRBD2. Germline V gene sequence: CDR1 SGHRS, CDR2 YFSETQ. The V and J ends lost 4 bases and 0 bases, in that order; junction bases with no gene match: 0. The CDR3 spans 14 residues. The CDR3 sequence: CASSSGSSYNEQFF. The CDR3, as DNA: TGCGCCAGCAGCAGCGGGAGCTCCTACAATGAGCAGTTCTTC.

The chain employs TRBV19 and TRBJ1-1, with 9 positions matching TRBD1. Trimming cost V 6 bases and J 4 bases; bases outside gene matches: 6. This CDR3 has 14 amino acids. Germline V CDR1 and CDR2: LNHDA, SQIVND (reference sequence). The CDR3 is CASRTGQGPTEAFF. DNA of the CDR3: TGTGCCAGTAGAACGGGACAGGGTCCCACTGAAGCTTTCTTT.

The V call is TRBV4-1, the J call TRBJ2-7; 8 bases agree with TRBD2. V lost 0 bases, J lost 3 bases, and 10 bases stayed unmatched. The CDR3 is 17 residues long. Germline V gene sequence: CDR1 MGHRA, CDR2 YSYEKL. The CDR3 DNA follows: TGCGCCAGCAGCCAAGATTCAAGAGCGGGGGCCCTCTACGAGCAGTACTTC. It yields the protein CASSQDSRAGALYEQYF.

This chain links TRBV2 with TRBJ1-4; TRBD1 matches at 9 bases. The germline gives CDR1 SNHLY, CDR2 FYNNEI. J lost 2 bases, V lost 5 bases, and 6 bases had no gene match. This CDR3 has 16 amino acids. CDR3: CASSWDREGTNEKLFF. The CDR3 DNA sequence: TGTGCCAGCAGTTGGGACAGGGAGGGTACTAATGAAAAACTGTTTTTT.

The CDR3 protein is CSVAVRPSTGELFF. The CDR3 DNA is TGCAGCGTTGCGGTCAGACCTAGCACCGGGGAGCTGTTTTTT. The chain employs TRBV29-1 and TRBJ2-2; D is undetermined. CDR3 length: 14 residues. Trimming removed 4 bases at V and 4 bases at J, with 13 bases between. In germline, CDR1 is SQVTM, CDR2 ANQGSEA.

The genes are TRBV7-2 and TRBJ1-5; D remains ambiguous. V lost 2 bases, J lost 1 base, and 18 bases lay in between. Germline lookup yields CDR1 SGHTA and CDR2 FQGNSA. The CDR3 loop spans 18 amino acids. The CDR3 DNA reads as TGTGCCAGCAGCTTACGAGCTCCCCAACACGGGAGCAATCAGCCCCAGCATTTT. Translation gives CASSLRAPQHGSNQPQHF.

This chain joins TRBV7-9 and TRBJ2-7; D is undetermined. Trimming left V 3 bases short and J 1 base short, with 10 bases between. This CDR3 comprises 14 residues. Germline assignment: CDR1 SEHNR and CDR2 FQNEAQ (reference sequence). CDR3 sequence: CASSLSRTSYEQYF. CDR3 nucleotide sequence: TGTGCCAGCAGCTTGTCGCGTACTTCCTACGAGCAGTACTTC.

As regards this clone: Within the sample, other DNA sequences also encode this same CDR3. The chain combines TRBV3-1 (or the pseudogene TRBV3-2) with TRBJ2-2, with 8 nucleotides matching TRBD2. After removal of 4 bases from V and 6 bases from J, the junction contained 7 bases not matched to a gene. Germline CDR1 and CDR2: LGHDT and YNNKEL (reference sequence). This CDR3 is 15 amino acids long. For the CDR3, the DNA is TGTGCCAGCAGCCTCTCCGGGACTAGTTCCGGGGAGCTGTTTTTT. Translated: CASSLSGTSSGELFF.

This clone came up once. V and J are TRBV7-9 and TRBJ2-3; 7 bases agree with TRBD1. This CDR3 is built from 17 residues. J lost 3 bases, V lost 5 bases, and 14 bases had no gene match. In germline, CDR1 is SEHNR, CDR2 FQNEAQ (reference sequence). CDR3 bases: TGTGCCAGCAGCCTCTCAGTGGGACAGTCAGGGACAGATACGCAGTATTTT. Its protein is CASSLSVGQSGTDTQYF.

The V call is TRBV3-1 (or the pseudogene TRBV3-2), the J call TRBJ2-7, with TRBD2 matching over 9 bases. The CDR3 has 17 residues. CDR1 and CDR2 from the germline V gene are LGHDT and YNNKEL (reference sequence). After removal of 0 bases from V and 5 bases from J, the junction contained 11 bases not matched to a gene. In nucleotides, the CDR3 is TGTGCCAGCAGCCAAGATCAAGGCAATAGCGGGGGTCACGAGCAGTACTTC. Protein sequence: CASSQDQGNSGGHEQYF.

The CDR3 region is CASSHPGQGDGYTF. The CDR3 nucleotides read TGTGCCAGCAGCCATCCGGGACAGGGGGATGGCTACACCTTC. J is TRBJ1-2 and V is TRBV3-1 (or the pseudogene TRBV3-2), with TRBD1 identical over 11 bases. V dropped 3 bases and J dropped 6; count of bases not matched to a gene: 3. CDR1 and CDR2 (germline): LGHDT, YNNKEL (reference sequence). This CDR3 is built from 14 residues.